The TCR beta chain under discussion was sequenced for a study of blood T cell repertoires in COVID-19. Trimming took 2 bases from V and 3 from J, leaving 5 bases between them. The CDR3 sequence is 13 residues long. Germline lookup yields CDR1 MNHEY and CDR2 SVGAGI. This clone was seen just once. Only in-frame clones appear in the TCRdb table, and some are missing; sequencing was by immunoSEQ multiplex PCR. The table shows more than 110,000 clones, with 76% occurring only once. This sequence originates from an elderly woman with active or convalescent COVID-19. Sequencing was done on a sample of peripheral blood. V is TRBV6-5 and J is TRBJ1-5; D is uncertain. For the CDR3, the DNA is TGTGCCAGCAGTTACGGCCTCAATCAGCCCCAGCATTTT. This encodes CASSYGLNQPQHF.